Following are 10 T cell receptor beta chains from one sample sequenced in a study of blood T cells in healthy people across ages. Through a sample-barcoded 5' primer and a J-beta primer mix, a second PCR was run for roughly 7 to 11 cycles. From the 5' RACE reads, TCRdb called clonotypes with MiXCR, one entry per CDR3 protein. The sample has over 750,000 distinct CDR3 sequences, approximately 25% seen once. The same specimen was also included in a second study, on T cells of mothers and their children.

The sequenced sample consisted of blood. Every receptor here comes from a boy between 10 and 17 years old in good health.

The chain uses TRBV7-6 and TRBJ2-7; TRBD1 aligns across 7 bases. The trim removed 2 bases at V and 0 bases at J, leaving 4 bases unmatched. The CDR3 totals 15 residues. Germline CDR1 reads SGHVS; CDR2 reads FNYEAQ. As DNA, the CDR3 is TGTGCCAGCAGCTTATTCACAGGGGACTCCTACGAGCAGTACTTC. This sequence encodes CASSLFTGDSYEQYF.

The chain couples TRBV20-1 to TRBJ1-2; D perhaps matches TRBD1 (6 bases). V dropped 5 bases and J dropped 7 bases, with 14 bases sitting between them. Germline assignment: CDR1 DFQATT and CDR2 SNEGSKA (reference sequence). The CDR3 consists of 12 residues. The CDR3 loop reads CSARDEGGGYTF. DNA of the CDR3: TGCAGTGCTCGCGATGAGGGGGGTGGCTACACCTTC.

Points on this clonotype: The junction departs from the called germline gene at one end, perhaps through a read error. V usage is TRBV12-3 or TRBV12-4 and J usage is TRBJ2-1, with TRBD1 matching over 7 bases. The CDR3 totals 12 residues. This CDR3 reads CASQQTGNEQLF. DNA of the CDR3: TGTGCCAGCCAACAGACAGGGAATGAGCAGCTCTTC.

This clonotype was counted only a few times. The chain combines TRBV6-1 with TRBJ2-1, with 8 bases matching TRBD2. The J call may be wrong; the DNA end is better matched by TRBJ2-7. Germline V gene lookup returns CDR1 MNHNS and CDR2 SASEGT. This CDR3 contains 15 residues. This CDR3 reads CASSLSGTSTYEQYF. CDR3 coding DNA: TGTGCCAGCAGCCTTAGCGGGACGTCTACCTACGAGCAGTACTTC.

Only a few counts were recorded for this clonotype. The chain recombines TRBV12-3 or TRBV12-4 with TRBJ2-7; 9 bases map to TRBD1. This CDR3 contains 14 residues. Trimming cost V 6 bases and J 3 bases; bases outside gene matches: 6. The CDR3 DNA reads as TGTGCCAGCAGGGAGACAGGGGGAAACTACGAGCAGTACTTC. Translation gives CASRETGGNYEQYF.

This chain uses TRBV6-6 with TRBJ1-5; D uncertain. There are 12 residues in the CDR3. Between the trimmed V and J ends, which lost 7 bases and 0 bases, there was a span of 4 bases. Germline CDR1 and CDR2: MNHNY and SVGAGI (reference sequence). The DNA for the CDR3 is TGTGCCAGCAAAGATAGCAATCAGCCCCAGCATTTT. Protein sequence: CASKDSNQPQHF.

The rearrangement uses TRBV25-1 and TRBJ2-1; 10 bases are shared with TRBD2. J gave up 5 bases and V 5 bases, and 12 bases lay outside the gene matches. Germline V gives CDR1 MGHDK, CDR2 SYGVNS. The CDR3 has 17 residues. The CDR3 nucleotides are TGTGCCAGCAGTACCCTGACTGGGACTAGCGACCACAATGAGCAGTTCTTC. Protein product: CASSTLTGTSDHNEQFF.

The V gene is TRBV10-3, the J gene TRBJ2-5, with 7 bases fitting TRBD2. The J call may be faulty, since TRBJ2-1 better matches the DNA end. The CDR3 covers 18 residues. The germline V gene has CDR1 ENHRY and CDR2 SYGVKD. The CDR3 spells CAISDLAVWPQLFNEQFF. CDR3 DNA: TGTGCCATCAGTGACCTAGCGGTATGGCCCCAATTGTTCAATGAGCAGTTCTTC.

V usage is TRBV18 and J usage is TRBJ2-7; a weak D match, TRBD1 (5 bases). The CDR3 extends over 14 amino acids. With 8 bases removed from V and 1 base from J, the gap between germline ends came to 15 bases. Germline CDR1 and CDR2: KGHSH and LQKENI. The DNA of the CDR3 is TGTGCCAGCCCATCCCCAGGGCCATCCTACGAGCAGTACTTC. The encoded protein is CASPSPGPSYEQYF.

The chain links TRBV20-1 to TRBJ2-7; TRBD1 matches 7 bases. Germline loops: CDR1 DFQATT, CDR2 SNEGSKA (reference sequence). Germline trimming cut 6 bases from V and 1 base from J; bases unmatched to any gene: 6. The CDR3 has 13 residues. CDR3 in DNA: TGCAGTGCCATCAGGGGGATGTCCTACGAGCAGTACTTC. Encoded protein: CSAIRGMSYEQYF.